These 2 T cell receptor beta chains were all obtained from the same sample, sequenced in a study of blood T cells in healthy people across ages. A second PCR, run for roughly 7 to 12 cycles, used a sample-barcoded 5' primer plus a J-beta primer mix. TCRdb passed the 5' RACE reads through MiXCR, listing each CDR3 protein once. Among over 550,000 distinct CDR3 sequences listed, about 30% were seen once. Source material: blood. These receptors were taken from a woman older than 75 in good health.

Only a few counts were recorded for this clonotype. V is TRBV11-2 and J is TRBJ2-2; maybe TRBD1 (5 bases). Germline CDR1 SGHAT, CDR2 FQNNGV. The CDR3 extends over 13 amino acids. With 8 bases removed from V and 6 bases from J, the gap between germline ends came to 13 bases. This CDR3 is CASAGSSAGELFF. CDR3 sequence (DNA): TGTGCCAGCGCAGGGTCCTCGGCCGGGGAGCTGTTTTTT.

Many counts were recorded for this clonotype. In nucleotides, the CDR3 is TGTGCCAGCAGCATAGGGACTAGCGGACGTTACGAGCAGTACTTC. Amino acid sequence: CASSIGTSGRYEQYF. The rearrangement joins TRBV7-2 to TRBJ2-7; 11 bases are shared with TRBD2. J lost 4 bases, V lost 5 bases, and 7 bases had no gene match. The CDR3 has 15 amino acids. Germline V gene sequence: CDR1 SGHTA, CDR2 FQGNSA. The full variable domain, rest sourced from reference TRBV7-2 and TRBJ2-7, is GAGVSQSPSNKVTEKGKDVELRCDPISGHTALYWYRQSLGQGLEFLIYFQGNSAPDKSGLPSDRFSAERTGGSVSTLTIQRTQQEDSAVYLCASSIGTSGRYEQYFGPGTRLTVT.